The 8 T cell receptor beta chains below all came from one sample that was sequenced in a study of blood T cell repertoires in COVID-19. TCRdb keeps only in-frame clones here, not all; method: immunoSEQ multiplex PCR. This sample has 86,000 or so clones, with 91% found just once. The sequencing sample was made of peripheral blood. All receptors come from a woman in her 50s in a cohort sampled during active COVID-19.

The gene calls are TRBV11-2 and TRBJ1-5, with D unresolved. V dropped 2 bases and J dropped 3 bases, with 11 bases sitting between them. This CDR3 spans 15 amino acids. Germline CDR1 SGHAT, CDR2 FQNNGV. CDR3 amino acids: CASSLLPEANQPQHF. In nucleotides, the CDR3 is TGTGCCAGCAGCTTACTTCCCGAGGCCAATCAGCCCCAGCATTTT.

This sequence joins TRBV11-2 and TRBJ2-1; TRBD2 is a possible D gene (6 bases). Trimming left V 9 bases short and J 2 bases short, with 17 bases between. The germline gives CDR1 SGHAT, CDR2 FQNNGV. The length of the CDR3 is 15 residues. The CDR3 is CASSKRRDAYNEQFF. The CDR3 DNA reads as TGTGCCAGTTCCAAACGGCGGGACGCCTACAATGAGCAGTTCTTC.

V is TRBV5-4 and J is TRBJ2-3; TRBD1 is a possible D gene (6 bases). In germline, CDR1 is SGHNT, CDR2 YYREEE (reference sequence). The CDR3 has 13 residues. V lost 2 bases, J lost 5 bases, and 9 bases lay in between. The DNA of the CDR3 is TGTGCCAGCAGCTTCAAACAGGGAGATACGCAGTATTTT. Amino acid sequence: CASSFKQGDTQYF.

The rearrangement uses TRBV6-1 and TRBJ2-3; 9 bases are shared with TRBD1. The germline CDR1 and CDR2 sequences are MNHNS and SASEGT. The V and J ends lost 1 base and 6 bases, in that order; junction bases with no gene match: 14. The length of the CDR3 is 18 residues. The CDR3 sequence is CASSEDASRDRVWDTQYF. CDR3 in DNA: TGTGCCAGCAGTGAAGACGCCTCGAGGGACAGGGTTTGGGATACGCAGTATTTT.

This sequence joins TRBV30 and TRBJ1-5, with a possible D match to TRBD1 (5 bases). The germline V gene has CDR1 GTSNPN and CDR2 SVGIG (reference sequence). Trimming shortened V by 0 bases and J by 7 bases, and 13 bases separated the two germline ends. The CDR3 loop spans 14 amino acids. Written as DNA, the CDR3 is TGTGCCTGGAGTGTGACAGCTAACAGCCAGCCCCAGCATTTT. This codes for CAWSVTANSQPQHF.

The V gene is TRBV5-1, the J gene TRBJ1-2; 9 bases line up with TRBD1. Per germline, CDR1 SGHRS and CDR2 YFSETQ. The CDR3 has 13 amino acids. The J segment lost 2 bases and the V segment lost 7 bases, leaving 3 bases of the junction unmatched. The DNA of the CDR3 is TGCGCCAGCCAGGGACAGGGAAACTATGGCTACACCTTC. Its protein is CASQGQGNYGYTF.

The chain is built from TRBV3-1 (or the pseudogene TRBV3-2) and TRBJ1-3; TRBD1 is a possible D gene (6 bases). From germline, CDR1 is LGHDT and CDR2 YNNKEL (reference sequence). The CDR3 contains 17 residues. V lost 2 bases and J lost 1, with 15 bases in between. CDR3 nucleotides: TGTGCCAGCAGCCAATCCGGGACAAAGAGGTCTGGAAACACCATATATTTT. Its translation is CASSQSGTKRSGNTIYF.

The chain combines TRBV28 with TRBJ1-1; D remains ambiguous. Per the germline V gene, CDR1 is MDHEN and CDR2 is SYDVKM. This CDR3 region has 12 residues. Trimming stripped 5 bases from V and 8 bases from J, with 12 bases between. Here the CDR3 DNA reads TGTGCCAGCAGTACCGGCGGTATCGAAGCTTTCTTT. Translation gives CASSTGGIEAFF.